A selection of T cell receptor beta chains follows, all from one sample in a study of blood T cell repertoires in COVID-19. Sequencing was performed with immunoSEQ multiplex PCR; in TCRdb, only in-frame clones are kept and a portion is missing. The profile shows approximately 250,000 clones, approximately 88% of them singletons. Sequencing used PBMCs or T cells enriched from blood (not recorded which). The receptors derive from a woman in her forties with acute COVID-19. The CDR3 runs from the conserved cysteine through the conserved F or W. The D gene is left open where the match is weak. Not all rows give a size; the values are once, few, many and, for expanded clones, a class.

CDR3 DNA: TGCGCCAGCAGCTTTGAGGGGACAGGTCAGCCCCAGCATTTT; CDR3 protein: CASSFEGTGQPQHF; V gene: TRBV5-1; J gene: TRBJ1-5; clone size: NA; D gene: TRBD1
CDR3 DNA: TGTGCCAGCAGCCGGGACAGAGTTAATGAAAAACTGTTTTTT; CDR3 protein: CASSRDRVNEKLFF; V gene: TRBV7-2; J gene: TRBJ1-4; clone size: NA; D gene: TRBD1
CDR3 DNA: TGTGCCAGCAGTTGGCAGGGTATGAACACTGAAGCTTTCTTT; CDR3 protein: CASSWQGMNTEAFF; V gene: TRBV28; J gene: TRBJ1-1; clone size: NA; D gene: NA
CDR3 DNA: TGTGCCAGCAGCTTAGATAGGTGGGATAGGGGGAACACTGAAGCTTTCTTT; CDR3 protein: CASSLDRWDRGNTEAFF; V gene: TRBV11-2; J gene: TRBJ1-1; clone size: NA; D gene: NA
CDR3 DNA: TGTGCCAGCTCACCAATCCTACCGGGACAGGGGGGGCACACTGAAGCTTTCTTT; CDR3 protein: CASSPILPGQGGHTEAFF; V gene: TRBV18; J gene: TRBJ1-1; clone size: once; D gene: TRBD1
CDR3 DNA: TGTGCCAGTAGTGTTTCGATGGGAGCCCTCCACTTT; CDR3 protein: CASSVSMGALHF; V gene: TRBV19; J gene: TRBJ1-6; clone size: NA; D gene: NA
CDR3 DNA: TGTGCCAGCAGCCAGGCTTGGGGGCTTGAAGCTTTCTTT; CDR3 protein: CASSQAWGLEAFF; V gene: TRBV3-1/TRBV3-2; J gene: TRBJ1-1; clone size: NA; D gene: NA
CDR3 DNA: TGTGCCAGCAGCCAACCTCTGGACAGGTCATTAGTGGGCTATGGCTACACCTTC; CDR3 protein: CASSQPLDRSLVGYGYTF; V gene: TRBV3-1/TRBV3-2; J gene: TRBJ1-2; clone size: NA; D gene: TRBD1
CDR3 DNA: TGTGCCAGCAGTGCACTAGCGGGAGGTGACACCGGGGAGCTGTTTTTT; CDR3 protein: CASSALAGGDTGELFF; V gene: TRBV6-4; J gene: TRBJ2-2; clone size: NA; D gene: TRBD2
CDR3 DNA: TGTGCCAGCAGCCGGGACAGGGGTGGGCAGTTCTTC; CDR3 protein: CASSRDRGGQFF; V gene: TRBV14; J gene: TRBJ2-1; clone size: once; D gene: TRBD1
CDR3 DNA: TGTGCCAGCACCTTCGTATCTAGTGTCAATGAGCAGTTCTTC; CDR3 protein: CASTFVSSVNEQFF; V gene: TRBV11-1; J gene: TRBJ2-1; clone size: NA; D gene: NA
CDR3 DNA: TGTGCCAGCACCGGGTTTAGGAGAAGTCAGCCCCAGCATTTT; CDR3 protein: CASTGFRRSQPQHF; V gene: TRBV28; J gene: TRBJ1-5; clone size: NA; D gene: NA
CDR3 DNA: TGCGCCAGCAGCTGGAATCCGGGACAGACGGATAACTATGGCTACACCTTC; CDR3 protein: CASSWNPGQTDNYGYTF; V gene: TRBV5-1; J gene: TRBJ1-2; clone size: NA; D gene: TRBD1
CDR3 DNA: TGTGCCAGCAGCCGAAAAGCGGGAGATGAGCAGTTCTTC; CDR3 protein: CASSRKAGDEQFF; V gene: TRBV7-2; J gene: TRBJ2-1; clone size: NA; D gene: TRBD2
CDR3 DNA: TGTGCCAGCAGCCAAGTGGGTGGGAGCCAAGAGACCCAGTACTTC; CDR3 protein: CASSQVGGSQETQYF; V gene: TRBV3-1/TRBV3-2; J gene: TRBJ2-5; clone size: NA; D gene: NA
CDR3 DNA: TGTGCCAGAGAGACAGGGCAGAACACTGAAGCTTTCTTT; CDR3 protein: CARETGQNTEAFF; V gene: TRBV9; J gene: TRBJ1-1; clone size: NA; D gene: TRBD1
CDR3 DNA: TGTGCTAGTGGTTTGGGGACTAGCGGGAGGACGAGAGATACGCAGTATTTT; CDR3 protein: CASGLGTSGRTRDTQYF; V gene: TRBV12-5; J gene: TRBJ2-3; clone size: once; D gene: TRBD2
CDR3 DNA: TGTGCCTGGGGACAGGGGTTCAATCAGCCCCAGCATTTT; CDR3 protein: CAWGQGFNQPQHF; V gene: TRBV30; J gene: TRBJ1-5; clone size: NA; D gene: TRBD1
CDR3 DNA: TGTGCCAGCAGGCGGGGGTATCCGAACACCGGGGAGCTGTTTTTT; CDR3 protein: CASRRGYPNTGELFF; V gene: TRBV27; J gene: TRBJ2-2; clone size: NA; D gene: TRBD2
CDR3 DNA: TGTGCCAGCAGTTTAGGACACATCTATGGCTACACCTTC; CDR3 protein: CASSLGHIYGYTF; V gene: TRBV28; J gene: TRBJ1-2; clone size: few; D gene: NA
CDR3 DNA: TGTGCCAGCAGGGATCTGGGCCTGCTTACGGCCTACGAGCAGTACTTC; CDR3 protein: CASRDLGLLTAYEQYF; V gene: TRBV2; J gene: TRBJ2-7; clone size: NA; D gene: NA
CDR3 DNA: TGTGCCACCAGTGATCCTAACAGGGATTTCTATGGCTACACCTTC; CDR3 protein: CATSDPNRDFYGYTF; V gene: TRBV24-1; J gene: TRBJ1-2; clone size: NA; D gene: NA